The TCR beta chain described here comes from a study of OX40 agonist ivuxolimab in advanced cancers. J gave up 4 bases and V 2 bases, and 4 bases lay outside the gene matches. The CDR3 sequence is 14 residues long. Germline V gene data show CDR1 as SGHAT and CDR2 as FQNNGV. Study-level points and caveats: On average, CD8+ T cells showed a greater number of expanded clones than CD4+.

Clones were read by immunoSEQ multiplex PCR, and TCRdb kept only the in-frame ones, dropping some. The sample includes under 45,000 clones, about 81% seen only once; the top ten take roughly 2.7%. This clone was seen a single time. Its antigen is as yet unknown. The sequence was obtained from an adult with an advanced solid tumor such as melanoma, head and neck, liver or kidney cancer. This sequence joins TRBV11-2 and TRBJ1-1; 7 bases are a match to TRBD1. The source material was CD4+ or CD8+ T cells sorted from blood, sampled in a trial of the OX40 agonist ivuxolimab. Written as DNA, the CDR3 is TGTGCCAGCAGCTTATACAGGGGCGGCACTGAAGCTTTCTTT. Residues: CASSLYRGGTEAFF.